One sample yielded the 14 T cell receptor beta chains listed below, sequenced in a study of T cell responses to AZD1222 COVID-19 vaccine (dated by TCRdb to the early 2020s). Libraries were prepared through the immunoSEQ multiplex PCR assay. Not all clones reach the TCRdb copy of this immuneACCESS table, which keeps in-frame sequences only. Checked studies attribute under half of the gap to unresolved V genes and leave the rest unexplained. This sample has some 200,000 clones in its table, and more than 75% of those were observed once. Jointly, the top ten make up roughly 26% of the sample. The sample's time point label, in plain terms: about 28 days (+/-7) after the second vaccine dose. The source was peripheral blood, collected 28 days after the second AZD1222 dose. The receptors originated from an adult who received the AZD1222 COVID-19 vaccine.

There are a few counts of this clone. The chain links TRBV15 to TRBJ2-1; 7 bases map to TRBD2. The V segment lost 7 bases and the J segment 12 bases; nucleotides outside the gene matches: 12. Germline V gene sequence: CDR1 LNHNV, CDR2 YYDKDF (reference sequence). The CDR3 spans 13 residues. This CDR3 is CATTGARGDSQFF. Written as DNA, the CDR3 is TGTGCCACCACCGGGGCCCGGGGGGATTCGCAGTTCTTC.

V gene TRBV18 combines with J gene TRBJ1-1; tentatively, D is TRBD1 (5 bases). The V gene lost 6 bases and the J gene lost 3 bases, with 17 bases spanning the gap. This CDR3 has 15 residues. Germline CDR1 and CDR2: KGHSH and LQKENI. CDR3 nucleotide sequence: TGTGCCAGCTCGCGTCCAGGGACTCGGGACACTGAAGCTTTCTTT. This sequence encodes CASSRPGTRDTEAFF.

This clone was seen a single time. This chain joins TRBV28 and TRBJ2-1, with 9 bases matching TRBD1. The CDR3 covers 17 residues. Germline V gene lookup returns CDR1 MDHEN and CDR2 SYDVKM. The V segment lost 5 bases and the J segment 3 bases; nucleotides outside the gene matches: 11. The chain's CDR3 is CASSPPPGDRVYNEQFF. The CDR3, as DNA: TGTGCCAGCAGTCCTCCCCCAGGGGACAGGGTCTACAATGAGCAGTTCTTC. Full variable domain (remainder filled in from reference TRBV28 and TRBJ2-1): DVKVTQSSRYLVKRTGEKVFLECVQDMDHENMFWYRQDPGLGLRLIYFSYDVKMKEKGDIPEGYSVSREKKERFSLILESASTNQTSMYLCASSPPPGDRVYNEQFFGPGTRLTVL.

V and J are TRBV25-1 and TRBJ2-2; 11 bases line up with TRBD2. Germline trimming cut 5 bases from V and 7 bases from J; bases unmatched to any gene: 12. Looked up from germline, CDR1 is MGHDK and CDR2 is SYGVNS. The CDR3 runs 17 residues. As DNA, the CDR3 is TGTGCCAGCAGTCCACCGACTAGCGGGATTTATATCGGGGAGCTGTTTTTT. Translated, it gives CASSPPTSGIYIGELFF.

The chain has TRBV3-1 (or the pseudogene TRBV3-2) and TRBJ2-7; no clear D gene. The germline V gene has CDR1 LGHDT and CDR2 YNNKEL (reference sequence). CDR3 length: 12 residues. V lost 3 bases and J lost 3, with 6 bases in between. CDR3 coding DNA: TGTGCCAGCAGCCAGGAGTTCTACGAGCAGTACTTC. Amino acids: CASSQEFYEQYF.

The chain links TRBV9 to TRBJ2-2, with D maybe TRBD2 (5 bases). This CDR3 has 17 residues. Trimming removed 3 bases from V and 5 bases from J, with 20 bases in between. CDR1 and CDR2 (germline): SGDLS, YYNGEE. This CDR3 is CASSGGGYGSRTGELFF. CDR3 DNA: TGTGCCAGCAGCGGAGGCGGGTACGGTTCCCGGACCGGGGAGCTGTTTTTT.

This clone was seen only a few times. The chain combines TRBV7-2 with TRBJ2-1, with 7 bases identical to TRBD2. Losses at the gene ends were 5 bases for V and 2 bases for J; bases not matched to a gene: 12. Germline CDR1 is SGHTA and CDR2 is FQGNSA. The CDR3 is made up of 17 amino acids. The CDR3 here is CASSPPETSNTYNEQFF. In DNA form, the CDR3 reads TGTGCCAGCAGCCCCCCCGAGACTAGCAACACCTACAATGAGCAGTTCTTC. Looking up the rest from reference TRBV7-2 and TRBJ2-1 gives the full variable domain: GAGVSQSPSNKVTEKGKDVELRCDPISGHTALYWYRQSLGQGLEFLIYFQGNSAPDKSGLPSDRFSAERTGGSVSTLTIQRTQQEDSAVYLCASSPPETSNTYNEQFFGPGTRLTVL.

This clone is a singleton in its sample. V gene TRBV18 combines with J gene TRBJ2-1, with D unclear. V was pared by 2 bases and J by 7 bases, with 6 bases between. Germline-derived CDR1 and CDR2 are KGHSH and LQKENI. The CDR3 has 12 residues. The CDR3 loop reads CASSPARNEQFF. The CDR3 nucleotides are TGTGCCAGCTCACCAGCGAGAAATGAGCAGTTCTTC.

CDR3 nucleotides: TGCGCCAGCAGCCCGGACGGGAGCTCCTACGAGCAGTACTTC. It yields the protein CASSPDGSSYEQYF. V is TRBV5-1 and J is TRBJ2-7; D possibly corresponds to TRBD2 (6 bases). V lost 4 bases and J lost 0, with 11 bases in between. Germline V gives CDR1 SGHRS, CDR2 YFSETQ. The CDR3 has 14 residues.

The V and J genes are TRBV7-3 and TRBJ2-2, with D maybe TRBD1 (7 bases). The CDR3 loop spans 17 amino acids. The V and J ends lost 5 bases and 1 base respectively, with 17 bases between them. Germline V gene data show CDR1 as SGHTA and CDR2 as FQGTGA. Written as DNA, the CDR3 is TGTGCCAGCAGCCGCGTACCAGGGGGACTGAACACCGGGGAGCTGTTTTTT. Its protein is CASSRVPGGLNTGELFF.

The chain recombines TRBV19 with TRBJ2-7; D uncertain. V lost 1 base and J lost 3, with 13 bases in between. Germline values: CDR1 LNHDA, CDR2 SQIVND (reference sequence). This CDR3 contains 15 residues. The CDR3 region has the DNA TGTGCCAGTAGTATAGTCGGCTCGGGCATCTACGAGCAGTACTTC. Amino acid sequence: CASSIVGSGIYEQYF.

This clone was observed a single time. The chain uses TRBV7-8 and TRBJ2-1; 16 nucleotides agree with TRBD2. Looked up from germline, CDR1 is SGHVS and CDR2 is FQNEAQ. V trimming: 2 bases; J trimming: 2 bases; junction bases outside the gene matches: 6. This CDR3 is 19 amino acids long. In nucleotides, the CDR3 is TGTGCCAGCAGCTTATATGGGACTAGCGGGAGGGCCGCCTACAATGAGCAGTTCTTC. Translated: CASSLYGTSGRAAYNEQFF.

J is TRBJ2-3 and V is TRBV19; 11 bases fit TRBD2. V dropped 10 bases and J dropped 6; count of bases not matched to a gene: 9. CDR1 is LNHDA, CDR2 SQIVND, per germline (reference sequence). The CDR3 has 14 residues. The CDR3 sequence is CATVRLAGWDTQYF. The CDR3 nucleotides read TGTGCCACTGTGAGACTAGCGGGATGGGATACGCAGTATTTT.

The chain is built from TRBV6-4 and TRBJ1-1; 10 nucleotides match TRBD1. CDR3 length equals 14 residues. Looked up from germline, CDR1 is MRHNA and CDR2 is SNTAGT. Trimming at V came to 6 bases and at J to 4 bases, leaving 5 bases not matched to a gene. The CDR3 here is CASRRDRGATEAFF. In DNA form, the CDR3 reads TGTGCCAGCAGGAGGGACAGGGGTGCCACTGAAGCTTTCTTT.